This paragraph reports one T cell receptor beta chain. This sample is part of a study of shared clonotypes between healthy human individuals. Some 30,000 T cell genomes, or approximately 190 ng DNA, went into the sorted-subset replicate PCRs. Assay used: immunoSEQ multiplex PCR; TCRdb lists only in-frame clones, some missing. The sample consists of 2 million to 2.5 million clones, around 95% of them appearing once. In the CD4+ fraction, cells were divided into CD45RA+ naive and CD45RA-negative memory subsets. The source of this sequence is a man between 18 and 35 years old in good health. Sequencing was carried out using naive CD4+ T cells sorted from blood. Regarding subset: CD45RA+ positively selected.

In nucleotides, the CDR3 is TGCGCCAGCAGCTTAGGGACGAACTACGAGCAGTACTTC. Translating gives CASSLGTNYEQYF. This chain uses TRBV4-1 with TRBJ2-7; either TRBD1 or TRBD2 may fit D (5 bases each). CDR1 and CDR2 (germline): MGHRA, YSYEKL. V lost 5 bases, J lost 3 bases, and 11 bases lay in between. This CDR3 is built from 13 residues.